The clone carrying this TCR beta chain ranks as medium-sized. The antigen is unknown. The sample is drawn from a study of early T cells in non-severe SARS-CoV-2 infection. Across the whole study: Chains stayed unpaired after sequencing of bulk RNA from unsorted whole blood. Study observations and caveats: Anti-spike CD8 specificities were favored by VDJdb matching, whose results missed private and CD4 specificities.

cDNA molecules, individually, were tagged with unique molecular identifiers. MiXCR, run by TCRdb on the 5' RACE reads, gives a single entry per CDR3 protein. The sample includes 20,000 to 25,000 distinct CDR3 sequences, 4.5% of them seen just once. Sequencing was done on a sample of whole blood. The receptor was isolated from an adult who was a healthcare worker with PCR-confirmed SARS-CoV-2 infection or an uninfected control (not recorded which).

The CDR3 protein is CASSAGTVSYEQYF. Written as DNA, the CDR3 is TGCGCCAGCAGCGCCGGGACAGTCTCCTACGAGCAGTACTTC. This rearrangement joins TRBV5-1 to TRBJ2-7, with TRBD1 matching 7 bases. The germline V gene encodes CDR1 SGHRS and CDR2 YFSETQ. CDR3 length equals 14 residues. V dropped 4 bases and J dropped 0; count of bases not matched to a gene: 4.